This T cell receptor (beta chain) was recovered during a study of CD8+ T cells in alopecia areata. This clone has more than one count but fewer than ten. Treatment given: oral pan-JAK inhibitor, 5-10 mg twice daily. Germline V CDR1 and CDR2: ENHRY, SYGVKD. This CDR3 has 13 residues. V lost 2 bases and J 8 bases, leaving 10 bases between the germline ends. cDNA serving as the sequencing template came from extracted, reverse transcribed RNA. The table came from immunoSEQ multiplex PCR; TCRdb's copy has only in-frame clones and leaves some out. This sample has roughly 280,000 clones, with 60% found just once.

Sequenced here: CD4+ T cells sorted from blood, sampled at approximately week 51, from a patient treated with tofacitinib. V usage is TRBV10-3 and J usage is TRBJ2-1, with D hard to call. This TCR was sampled from a human donor with alopecia areata. The CDR3 loop is CAISERQVDEQFF. CDR3 bases: TGTGCCATCAGTGAGCGTCAGGTCGATGAGCAGTTCTTC.